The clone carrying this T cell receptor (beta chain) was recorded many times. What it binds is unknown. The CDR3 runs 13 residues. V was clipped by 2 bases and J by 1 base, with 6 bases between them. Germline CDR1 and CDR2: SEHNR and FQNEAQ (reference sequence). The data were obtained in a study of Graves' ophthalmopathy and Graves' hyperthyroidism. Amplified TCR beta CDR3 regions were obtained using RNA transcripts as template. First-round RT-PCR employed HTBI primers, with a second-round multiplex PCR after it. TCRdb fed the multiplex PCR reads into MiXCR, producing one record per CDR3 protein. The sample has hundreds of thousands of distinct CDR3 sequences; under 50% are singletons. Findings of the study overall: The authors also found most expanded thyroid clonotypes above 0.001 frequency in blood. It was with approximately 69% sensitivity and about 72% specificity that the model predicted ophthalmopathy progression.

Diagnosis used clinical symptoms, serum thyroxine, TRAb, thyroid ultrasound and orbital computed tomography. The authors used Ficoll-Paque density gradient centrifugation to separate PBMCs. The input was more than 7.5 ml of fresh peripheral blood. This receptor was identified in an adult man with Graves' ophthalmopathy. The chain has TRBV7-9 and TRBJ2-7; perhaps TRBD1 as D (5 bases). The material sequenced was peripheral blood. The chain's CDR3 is CASSLPGSYEQYF. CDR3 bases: TGTGCCAGCAGCTTACCAGGGTCCTACGAGCAGTACTTC. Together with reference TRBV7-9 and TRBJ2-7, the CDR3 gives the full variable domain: DTGVSQNPRHKITKRGQNVTFRCDPISEHNRLYWYRQTLGQGPEFLTYFQNEAQLEKSRLLSDRFSAERPKGSFSTLEIQRTEQGDSAMYLCASSLPGSYEQYFGPGTRLTVT.